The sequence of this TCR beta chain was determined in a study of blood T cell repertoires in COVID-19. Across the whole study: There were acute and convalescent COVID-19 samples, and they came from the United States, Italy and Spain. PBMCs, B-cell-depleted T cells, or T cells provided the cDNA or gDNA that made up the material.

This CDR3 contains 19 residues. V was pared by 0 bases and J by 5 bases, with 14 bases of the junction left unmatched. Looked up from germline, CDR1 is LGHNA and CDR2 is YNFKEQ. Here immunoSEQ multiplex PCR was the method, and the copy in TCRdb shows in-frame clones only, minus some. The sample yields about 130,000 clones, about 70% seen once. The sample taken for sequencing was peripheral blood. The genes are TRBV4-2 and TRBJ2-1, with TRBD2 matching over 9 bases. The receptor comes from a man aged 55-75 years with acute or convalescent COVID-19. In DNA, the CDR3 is TGTGCCAGCAGCCAAGAATTAACGGAAGGGCTAGCGGGGAACAATGAGCAGTTCTTC. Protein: CASSQELTEGLAGNNEQFF.